The TCR beta chain described here comes from a study of T-cell memory formation after mild COVID-19. For the study at large: TCR clusters largely stayed donor specific.

Germline V lookup: CDR1 MNHEY, CDR2 SVGAGI. The length of the CDR3 is 14 residues. The V gene lost 8 bases and the J gene lost 5 bases, with 17 bases spanning the gap. TCRdb passed the 5' RACE reads through MiXCR, listing each CDR3 protein once. The profile shows about 320,000 distinct CDR3 sequences, 13% to 15% of them singletons. Study-level findings and limits: Some responding clones appeared in pre-infection memory, suggesting cross-reactive memory joined. CD4+ contracting clones were found mainly in CM and EM, and CD8+ ones in EMRA.

This clonotype was found once. Antigen: not known. This receptor was identified in a young man who had mild COVID-19 (a few samples of this study predate the infection). Cell type and time point are not known. This chain connects TRBV6-5 to TRBJ2-3; D possibly corresponds to TRBD1 (5 bases). The sequenced sample consisted of PBMCs or a T cell subset sorted from them (not recorded which). Here the CDR3 reads CASQWQGSGDTQYF. In nucleotides, the CDR3 is TGTGCCAGCCAGTGGCAGGGAAGTGGAGATACGCAGTATTTT.